This T cell receptor (beta chain) derives from a study of identical twins. General observations from the study: Fewer insertions characterized abundant cord blood beta clonotypes, whereas memory repertoires showed none. Twins' excess sharing was less marked for out-of-frame beta sequences. Researchers reported excess low generation probability among twin-shared out-of-frame alpha sequences.

Germline V CDR1 and CDR2: SGHTA, FQGNSA. The trim removed 8 bases at V and 5 bases at J, leaving 5 bases unmatched. CDR3 length: 14 residues. TCRdb called the 5' RACE reads again in MiXCR, with one record for every CDR3 protein. This table has approximately 600,000 distinct CDR3 sequences, around a tenth appearing once. As concerns this clonotype: Its cognate antigen is unknown.

This sample also appeared in a second study, on yellow fever vaccine responses in identical twins.

V usage is TRBV7-2 and J usage is TRBJ2-7; 14 bases agree with TRBD2. This receptor was obtained from a woman in her late teens or twenties in good health. The sample consisted of PBMCs. CDR3 sequence reads: CASLKTSGRDEQYF. The CDR3 DNA follows: TGTGCCAGCCTAAAGACTAGCGGGAGGGACGAGCAGTACTTC. The entire variable domain, with the rest obtained from reference TRBV7-2 and TRBJ2-7, is as follows: GAGVSQSPSNKVTEKGKDVELRCDPISGHTALYWYRQSLGQGLEFLIYFQGNSAPDKSGLPSDRFSAERTGGSVSTLTIQRTQQEDSAVYLCASLKTSGRDEQYFGPGTRLTVT.